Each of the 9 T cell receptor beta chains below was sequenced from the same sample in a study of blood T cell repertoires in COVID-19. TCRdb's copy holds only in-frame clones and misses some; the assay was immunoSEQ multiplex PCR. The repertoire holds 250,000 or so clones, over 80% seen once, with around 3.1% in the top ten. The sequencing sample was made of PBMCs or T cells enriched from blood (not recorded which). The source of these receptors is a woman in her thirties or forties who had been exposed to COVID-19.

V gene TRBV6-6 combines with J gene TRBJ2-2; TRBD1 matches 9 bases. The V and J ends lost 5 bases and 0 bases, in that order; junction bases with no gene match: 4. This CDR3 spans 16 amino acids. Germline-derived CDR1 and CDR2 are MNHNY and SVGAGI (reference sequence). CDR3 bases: TGTGCCAGCAGTGGAAGACAGGGGGCGAACACCGGGGAGCTGTTTTTT. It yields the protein CASSGRQGANTGELFF.

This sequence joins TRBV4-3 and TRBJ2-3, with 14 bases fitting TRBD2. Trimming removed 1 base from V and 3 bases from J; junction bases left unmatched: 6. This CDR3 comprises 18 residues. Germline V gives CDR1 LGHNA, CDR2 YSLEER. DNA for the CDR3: TGCGCCAGCAGCCAAGTTGTCGGGACTAGCGGGAGAACAGATACGCAGTATTTT. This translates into CASSQVVGTSGRTDTQYF.

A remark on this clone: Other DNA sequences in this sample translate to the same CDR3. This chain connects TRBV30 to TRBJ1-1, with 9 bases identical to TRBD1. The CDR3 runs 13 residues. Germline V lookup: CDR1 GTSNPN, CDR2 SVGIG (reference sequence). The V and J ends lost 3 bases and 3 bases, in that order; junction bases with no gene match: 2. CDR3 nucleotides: TGTGCCTGGAGGGGACAGGGTTACACTGAAGCTTTCTTT. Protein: CAWRGQGYTEAFF.

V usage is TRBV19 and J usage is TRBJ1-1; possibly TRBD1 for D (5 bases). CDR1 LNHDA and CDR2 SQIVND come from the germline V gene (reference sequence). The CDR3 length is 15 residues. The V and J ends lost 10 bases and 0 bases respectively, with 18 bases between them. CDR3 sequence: CATERGGLMNTEAFF. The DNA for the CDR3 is TGTGCCACTGAACGTGGGGGGTTGATGAACACTGAAGCTTTCTTT.

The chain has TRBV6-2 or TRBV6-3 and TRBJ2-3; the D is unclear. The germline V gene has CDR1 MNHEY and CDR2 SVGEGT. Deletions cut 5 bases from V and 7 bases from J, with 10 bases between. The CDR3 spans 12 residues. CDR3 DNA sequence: TGTGCCAGCAGTGCCCGGGTGTATACGCAGTATTTT. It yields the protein CASSARVYTQYF.

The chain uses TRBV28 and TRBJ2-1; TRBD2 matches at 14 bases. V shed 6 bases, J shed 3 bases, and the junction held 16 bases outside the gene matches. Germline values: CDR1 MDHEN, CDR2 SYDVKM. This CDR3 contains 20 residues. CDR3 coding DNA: TGTGCCAGCAGCTCCGCCGGGACTAGCGGGAGCGGGGCCCTCTACAATGAGCAGTTCTTC. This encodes CASSSAGTSGSGALYNEQFF.

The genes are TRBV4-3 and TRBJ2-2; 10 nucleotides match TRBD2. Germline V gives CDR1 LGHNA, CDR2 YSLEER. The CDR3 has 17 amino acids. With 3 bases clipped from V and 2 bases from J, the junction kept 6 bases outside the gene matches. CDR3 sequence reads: CASSHPSGGFNTGELFF. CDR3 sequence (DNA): TGCGCCAGCAGCCACCCTAGCGGGGGTTTCAACACCGGGGAGCTGTTTTTT.

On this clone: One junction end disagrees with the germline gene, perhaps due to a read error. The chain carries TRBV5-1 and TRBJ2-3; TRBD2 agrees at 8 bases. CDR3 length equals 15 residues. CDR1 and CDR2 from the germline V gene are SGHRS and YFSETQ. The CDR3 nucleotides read TGTGCCAGCAGCTGGAGCGGGAGTAGCGCAGATACGCAGTATTTT. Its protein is CASSWSGSSADTQYF.

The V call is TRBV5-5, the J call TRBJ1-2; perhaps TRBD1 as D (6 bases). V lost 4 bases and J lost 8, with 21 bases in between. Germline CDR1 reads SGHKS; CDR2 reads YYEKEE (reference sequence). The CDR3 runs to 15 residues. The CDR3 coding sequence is TGTGCCAGCAGCCCACCCGGAGGGGGGGCTGGCGGCTACACCTTC. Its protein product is CASSPPGGGAGGYTF.